These 17 T cell receptor beta chains were sequenced from one sample in a study of shared clonotypes between healthy human individuals. Using immunoSEQ multiplex PCR, the repertoire was profiled, and TCRdb retains in-frame clones only, with some absent. Of 300,000 to 350,000 clones in the sample, around 79% were seen once. The specimen sequenced was memory CD4+ T cells sorted from blood. Described subset: CD45RA-negative fraction. The receptors here all came from a man younger than 45 in good health.

The chain recombines TRBV19 with TRBJ2-1, with TRBD1 matching over 9 bases. V shed 6 bases and J 7 bases; nucleotides not matched to a gene: 7. Germline V lookup: CDR1 LNHDA, CDR2 SQIVND (reference sequence). The CDR3 extends over 14 amino acids. The CDR3 DNA reads as TGTGCCAGTAGAGGTGACAGGGGGTCGAATGAGCAGTTCTTC. Its protein product is CASRGDRGSNEQFF.

The sample holds one count of this clone. V and J are TRBV4-3 and TRBJ2-1, with D perhaps matching TRBD2 (7 bases). Trimming cost V 3 bases and J 12 bases, with 15 bases left between them. CDR3 size: 13 residues. CDR1 is LGHNA and CDR2 is YSLEER in the germline V gene. CDR3 bases: TGCGCCAGCAGCCAGAGGGGGGGAGAAAGGCAGTTCTTC. It yields the protein CASSQRGGERQFF.

As regards this clone: Other DNA variants within this sample encode the same CDR3. The chain joins TRBV9 to TRBJ2-1; 9 bases are a match to TRBD2. V dropped 2 bases and J dropped 1; count of bases not matched to a gene: 4. The CDR3 is made up of 16 amino acids. The germline V gene encodes CDR1 SGDLS and CDR2 YYNGEE. As DNA, the CDR3 is TGTGCCAGCAGCGTTCGTAGCGGGAGTTCCTACAATGAGCAGTTCTTC. Residues: CASSVRSGSSYNEQFF. Using reference TRBV9 and TRBJ2-1 for the parts outside the CDR3, the full variable domain is DSGVTQTPKHLITATGQRVTLRCSPRSGDLSVYWYQQSLDQGLQFLIQYYNGEERAKGNILERFSAQQFPDLHSELNLSSLELGDSALYFCASSVRSGSSYNEQFFGPGTRLTVL.

The chain joins TRBV5-4 to TRBJ2-3; D unresolved. This CDR3 is built from 19 residues. The V and J ends lost 0 bases and 0 bases respectively, with 20 bases between them. Germline V gene lookup returns CDR1 SGHNT and CDR2 YYREEE (reference sequence). CDR3 nucleotide sequence: TGTGCCAGCAGCTTGGGTCGCCGGTCTCAAAGTTCTAGCACAGATACGCAGTATTTT. Translated: CASSLGRRSQSSSTDTQYF.

The chain recombines TRBV4-2 with TRBJ2-7; D may be TRBD2 (5 bases). CDR1 is LGHNA and CDR2 is YNFKEQ in the germline V gene. The CDR3 loop spans 18 amino acids. Trimming left V 2 bases short and J 0 bases short, with 20 bases between. The CDR3 protein is CASSQLGAPRPSSYEQYF. CDR3 nucleotides: TGTGCCAGCAGCCAATTGGGAGCGCCCCGCCCCAGCTCCTACGAGCAGTACTTC.

The J gene is TRBJ1-2, the V gene TRBV29-1; D uncertain. V was trimmed by 3 bases and J by 0 bases, leaving 11 bases between them. The CDR3 contains 14 residues. Looked up from germline, CDR1 is SQVTM and CDR2 is ANQGSEA. In DNA form, the CDR3 reads TGCAGCGTTGAGGGAAGAACTACTAACTATGGCTACACCTTC. Encoded protein: CSVEGRTTNYGYTF.

This sequence joins TRBV9 and TRBJ2-1; either TRBD1 or TRBD2 may fit D (5 bases each). The CDR3 spans 16 residues. V was shortened by 3 bases and J by 3 bases, with 16 bases between the two germline ends. CDR1 is SGDLS and CDR2 is YYNGEE in the germline V gene. CDR3 sequence (DNA): TGTGCCAGCAGCGAGACGGGACCCCCCGGCTACAATGAGCAGTTCTTC. This encodes CASSETGPPGYNEQFF.

The chain has TRBV29-1 and TRBJ2-7; 11 bases are shared with TRBD2. The CDR3 sequence is 13 residues long. Germline V gene sequence: CDR1 SQVTM, CDR2 ANQGSEA. Germline trimming cut 3 bases from V and 7 bases from J; bases unmatched to any gene: 5. CDR3 nucleotide sequence: TGCAGCGTTGAGACTAGCGGGGTCTCTGAGCAGTACTTC. Translation: CSVETSGVSEQYF.

V gene TRBV19 combines with J gene TRBJ2-7, with 9 bases matching TRBD1. Trimming took 4 bases from V and 6 from J; bases not matched to a gene: 7. This CDR3 spans 14 amino acids. CDR1 LNHDA and CDR2 SQIVND come from the germline V gene (reference sequence). This CDR3 reads CASSTHRGLVEQYF. As DNA, the CDR3 is TGTGCCAGTAGTACTCACAGGGGGCTCGTCGAGCAGTACTTC.

The V and J genes are TRBV27 and TRBJ2-1; the D is unclear. V lost 6 bases, J lost 6 bases, and 24 bases lay in between. Per germline, CDR1 MNHEY and CDR2 SMNVEV (reference sequence). The CDR3 spans 17 residues. This CDR3 reads CASSPRGPFLQGNEQFF. The CDR3 DNA follows: TGTGCCAGCAGCCCTCGAGGACCGTTTCTACAAGGCAATGAGCAGTTCTTC.

V is TRBV19 and J is TRBJ2-1, with D possibly TRBD1 on 5 matching bases. The V gene's germline CDR1 is LNHDA and CDR2 SQIVND (reference sequence). The CDR3 has 13 residues. Trimming took off 3 bases at V and 8 bases at J, with 11 bases between the two ends. The CDR3 DNA sequence: TGTGCCAGTAGTATCCAGGAAGGGGATGAGCAGTTCTTC. Amino acid sequence: CASSIQEGDEQFF. The whole variable domain, remainder taken from reference TRBV19 and TRBJ2-1, is DGGITQSPKYLFRKEGQNVTLSCEQNLNHDAMYWYRQDPGQGLRLIYYSQIVNDFQKGDIAEGYSVSREKKESFPLTVTSAQKNPTAFYLCASSIQEGDEQFFGPGTRLTVL.

This clone came up a few times. The V and J genes are TRBV5-1 and TRBJ2-7; TRBD1 aligns across 7 bases. CDR1 is SGHRS and CDR2 is YFSETQ in the germline V gene. This CDR3 spans 14 amino acids. Trimming cost V 1 base and J 5 bases; bases outside gene matches: 6. CDR3 DNA: TGCGCCAGCAGCTTGAGGGGGCGTGTTGACGAGCAGTACTTC. It codes for CASSLRGRVDEQYF.

This clone has only one observation. This rearrangement joins TRBV7-2 to TRBJ2-3; D not resolved. V was trimmed by 5 bases and J by 2 bases, leaving 14 bases between them. Germline values: CDR1 SGHTA, CDR2 FQGNSA. The CDR3 spans 15 residues. The CDR3 here is CASSPRSGPTDTQYF. In DNA form, the CDR3 reads TGTGCCAGCAGCCCCCGTTCGGGCCCCACAGATACGCAGTATTTT.

V usage is TRBV7-9 and J usage is TRBJ2-7, with D perhaps matching TRBD1 (6 bases). Germline CDR1 reads SEHNR; CDR2 reads FQNEAQ (reference sequence). Trimming left V 3 bases short and J 2 bases short, with 11 bases between. CDR3 length: 14 amino acids. CDR3 amino acids: CASSLAQGPYEQYF. The CDR3 DNA reads TGTGCCAGCAGCTTGGCCCAGGGGCCCTACGAGCAGTACTTC.

CDR3 in amino acids: CSVARTGFNEQYF. CDR3 bases: TGCAGCGTTGCTCGGACAGGGTTCAACGAGCAGTACTTC. The genes are TRBV29-1 and TRBJ2-7; TRBD1 agrees at 8 bases. Germline-derived CDR1 and CDR2 are SQVTM and ANQGSEA. The CDR3 is 13 residues long. V dropped 4 bases and J dropped 5; count of bases not matched to a gene: 7.

As to this clone: A much larger clone is a single base away; this may be a read error. The sample carries other DNA sequences with the same CDR3. This chain uses TRBV19 with TRBJ2-1; D is uncertain. Germline loops: CDR1 LNHDA, CDR2 SQIVND (reference sequence). This CDR3 region has 11 residues. With 6 bases removed from V and 3 bases from J, the gap between germline ends came to 3 bases. CDR3 DNA: TGTGCCAGTAGCCTCTACAATGAGCAGTTCTTC. Protein product: CASSLYNEQFF.

The chain recombines TRBV7-9 with TRBJ2-7; a weak D match, TRBD1 (5 bases). Germline CDR1 reads SEHNR; CDR2 reads FQNEAQ (reference sequence). CDR3 length equals 17 residues. V lost 5 bases to trimming and J lost 5 bases, with 25 bases between them. CDR3 DNA sequence: TGTGCCAGCAGCCCGGACATACTACACTCAAACCGGGACGAGCAGTACTTC. Protein product: CASSPDILHSNRDEQYF.